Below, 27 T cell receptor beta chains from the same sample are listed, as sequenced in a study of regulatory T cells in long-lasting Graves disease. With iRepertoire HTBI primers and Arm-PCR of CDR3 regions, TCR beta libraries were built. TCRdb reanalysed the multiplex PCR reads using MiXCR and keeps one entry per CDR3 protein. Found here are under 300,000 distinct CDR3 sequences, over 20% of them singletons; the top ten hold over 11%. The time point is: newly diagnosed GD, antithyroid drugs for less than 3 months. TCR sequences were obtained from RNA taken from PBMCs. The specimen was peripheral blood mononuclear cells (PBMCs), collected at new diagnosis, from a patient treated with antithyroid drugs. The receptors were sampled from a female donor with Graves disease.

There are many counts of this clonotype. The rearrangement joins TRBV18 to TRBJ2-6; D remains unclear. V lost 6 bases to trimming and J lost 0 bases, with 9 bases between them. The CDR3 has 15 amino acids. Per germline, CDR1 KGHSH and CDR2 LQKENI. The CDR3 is CASSTQHSGANVLTF. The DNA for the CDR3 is TGTGCCAGCTCGACACAGCACTCTGGGGCCAACGTCCTGACTTTC.

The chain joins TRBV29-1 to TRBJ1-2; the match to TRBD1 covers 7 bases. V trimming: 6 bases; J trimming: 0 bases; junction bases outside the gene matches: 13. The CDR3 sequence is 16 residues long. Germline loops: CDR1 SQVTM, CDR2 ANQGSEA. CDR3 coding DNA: TGCAGCGTCCTCCCTTCTCCGGGACAGACTAACTATGGCTACACCTTC. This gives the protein CSVLPSPGQTNYGYTF.

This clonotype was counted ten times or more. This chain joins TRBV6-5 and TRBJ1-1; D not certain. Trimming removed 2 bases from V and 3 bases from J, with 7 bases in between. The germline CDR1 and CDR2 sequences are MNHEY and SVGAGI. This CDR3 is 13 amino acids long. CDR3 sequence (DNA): TGTGCCAGCAGTTACGGGGATGACACTGAAGCTTTCTTT. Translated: CASSYGDDTEAFF.

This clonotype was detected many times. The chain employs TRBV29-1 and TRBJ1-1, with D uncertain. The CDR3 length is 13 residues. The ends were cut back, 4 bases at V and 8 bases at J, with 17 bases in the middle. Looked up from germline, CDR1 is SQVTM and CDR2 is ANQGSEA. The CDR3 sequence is CSVAGQPTEEAFF. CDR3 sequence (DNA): TGCAGCGTTGCTGGGCAACCAACCGAAGAAGCTTTCTTT.

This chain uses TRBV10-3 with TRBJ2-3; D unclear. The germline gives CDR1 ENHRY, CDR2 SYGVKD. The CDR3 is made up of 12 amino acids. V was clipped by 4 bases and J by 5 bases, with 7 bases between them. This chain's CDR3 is CAISGEGDTQYF. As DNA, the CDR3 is TGTGCCATCAGTGGGGAAGGAGATACGCAGTATTTT.

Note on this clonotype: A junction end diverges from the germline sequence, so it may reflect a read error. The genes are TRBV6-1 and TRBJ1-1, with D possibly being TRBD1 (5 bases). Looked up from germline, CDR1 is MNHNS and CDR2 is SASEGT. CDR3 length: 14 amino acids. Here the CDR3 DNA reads TGTGCCAGCAGTGTTTACCCGGGACGGGGCGTAACAATCTTT. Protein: CASSVYPGRGVTIF.

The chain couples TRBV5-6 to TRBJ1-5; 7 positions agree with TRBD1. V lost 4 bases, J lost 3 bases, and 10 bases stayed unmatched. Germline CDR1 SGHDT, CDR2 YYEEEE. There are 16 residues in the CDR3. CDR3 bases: TGTGCCAGCAGCGACCGGGACAGCCTAGACAATCAGCCCCAGCATTTT. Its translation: CASSDRDSLDNQPQHF. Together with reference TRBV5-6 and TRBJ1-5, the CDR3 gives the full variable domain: DAGVTQSPTHLIKTRGQQVTLRCSPKSGHDTVSWYQQALGQGPQFIFQYYEEEERQRGNFPDRFSGHQFPNYSSELNVNALLLGDSALYLCASSDRDSLDNQPQHFGDGTRLSIL.

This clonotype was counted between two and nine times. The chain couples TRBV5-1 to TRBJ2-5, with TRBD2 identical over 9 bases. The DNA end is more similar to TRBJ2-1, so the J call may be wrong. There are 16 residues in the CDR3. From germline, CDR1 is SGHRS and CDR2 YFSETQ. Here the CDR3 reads CASSLTTGLAGSEQFF. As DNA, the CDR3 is TGCGCCAGCAGCTTGACCACGGGACTAGCTGGCAGTGAGCAGTTCTTC.

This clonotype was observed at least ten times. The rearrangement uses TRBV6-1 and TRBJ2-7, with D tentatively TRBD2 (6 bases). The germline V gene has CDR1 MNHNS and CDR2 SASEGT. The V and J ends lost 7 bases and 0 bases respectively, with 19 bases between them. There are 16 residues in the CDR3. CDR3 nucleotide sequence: TGTGCCAGCACCCCTCGAGGAGGGGCAAGCTCCTACGAGCAGTACTTC. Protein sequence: CASTPRGGASSYEQYF.

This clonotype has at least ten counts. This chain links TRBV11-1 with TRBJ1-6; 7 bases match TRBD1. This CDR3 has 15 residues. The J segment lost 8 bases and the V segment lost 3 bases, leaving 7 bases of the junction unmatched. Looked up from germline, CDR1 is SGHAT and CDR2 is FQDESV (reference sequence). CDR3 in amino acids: CASSLRGRLDSPLHF. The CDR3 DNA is TGTGCCAGCAGCTTGAGGGGGCGCTTGGATTCACCCCTCCACTTT. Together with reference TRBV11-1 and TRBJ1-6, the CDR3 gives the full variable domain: EAEVAQSPRYKITEKSQAVAFWCDPISGHATLYWYRQILGQGPELLVQFQDESVVDDSQLPKDRFSAERLKGVDSTLKIQPAELGDSAMYLCASSLRGRLDSPLHFGNGTRLTVT.

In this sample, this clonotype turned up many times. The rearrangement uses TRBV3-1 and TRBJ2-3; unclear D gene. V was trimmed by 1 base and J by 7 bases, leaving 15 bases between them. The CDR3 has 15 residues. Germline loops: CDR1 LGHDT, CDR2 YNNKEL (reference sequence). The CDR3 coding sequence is TGTGCCAGCAGCCAAGTTTCCAGGTCTAAGCATACGCAGTATTTT. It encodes CASSQVSRSKHTQYF.

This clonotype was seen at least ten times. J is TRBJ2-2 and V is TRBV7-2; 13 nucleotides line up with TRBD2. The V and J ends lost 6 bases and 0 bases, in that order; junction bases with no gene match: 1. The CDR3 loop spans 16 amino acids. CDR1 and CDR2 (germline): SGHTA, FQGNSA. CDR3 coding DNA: TGTGCCAGCAGGACTAGCGGGGGGACGAACACCGGGGAGCTGTTTTTT. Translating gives CASRTSGGTNTGELFF.

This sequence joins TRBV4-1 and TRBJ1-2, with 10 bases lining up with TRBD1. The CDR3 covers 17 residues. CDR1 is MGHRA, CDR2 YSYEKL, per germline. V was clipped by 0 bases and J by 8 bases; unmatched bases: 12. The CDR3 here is CASSQDPSRDRGEGYTF. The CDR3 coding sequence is TGCGCCAGCAGCCAAGACCCGTCCCGGGACAGGGGAGAAGGCTACACCTTC.

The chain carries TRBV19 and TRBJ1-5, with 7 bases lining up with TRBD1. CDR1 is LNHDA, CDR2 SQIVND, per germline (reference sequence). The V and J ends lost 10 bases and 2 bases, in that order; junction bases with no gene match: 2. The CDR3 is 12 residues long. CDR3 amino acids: CATDRGNQPQHF. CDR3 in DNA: TGTGCCACTGACAGGGGCAATCAGCCCCAGCATTTT.

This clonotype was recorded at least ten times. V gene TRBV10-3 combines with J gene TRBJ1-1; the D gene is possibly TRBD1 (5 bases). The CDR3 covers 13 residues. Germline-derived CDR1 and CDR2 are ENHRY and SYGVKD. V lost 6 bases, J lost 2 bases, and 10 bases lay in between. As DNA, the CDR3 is TGTGCCATCAGCGGGACGTTTAACACTGAAGCTTTCTTT. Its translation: CAISGTFNTEAFF.

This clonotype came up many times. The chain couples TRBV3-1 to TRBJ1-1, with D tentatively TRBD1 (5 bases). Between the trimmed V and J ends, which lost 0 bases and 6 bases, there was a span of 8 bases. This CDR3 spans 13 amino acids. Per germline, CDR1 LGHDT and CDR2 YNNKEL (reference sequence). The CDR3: CASSQDGGSEAFF. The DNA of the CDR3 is TGTGCCAGCAGCCAAGACGGGGGGTCTGAAGCTTTCTTT. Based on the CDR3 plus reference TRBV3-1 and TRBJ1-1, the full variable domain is DTAVSQTPKYLVTQMGNDKSIKCEQNLGHDTMYWYKQDSKKFLKIMFSYNNKELIINETVPNRFSPKSPDKAHLNLHINSLELGDSAVYFCASSQDGGSEAFFGQGTRLTVV.

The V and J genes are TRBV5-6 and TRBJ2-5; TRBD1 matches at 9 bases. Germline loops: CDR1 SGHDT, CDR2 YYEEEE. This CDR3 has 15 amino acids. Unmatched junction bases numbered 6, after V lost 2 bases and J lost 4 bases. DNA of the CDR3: TGTGCCAGCAGCTTAACCGGGACAGGGACAGAGACCCAGTACTTC. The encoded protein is CASSLTGTGTETQYF.

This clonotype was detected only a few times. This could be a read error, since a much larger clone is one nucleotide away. The CDR3 loop reads CTSSGGLAGNNEQFF. The CDR3 bases are TGTACCAGCAGTGGGGGACTAGCGGGAAACAATGAGCAGTTCTTC. V and J are TRBV6-2 or TRBV6-3 and TRBJ2-1; 13 bases agree with TRBD2. Germline V CDR1 and CDR2: MNHEY, SVGEGT. The CDR3 has 15 residues.

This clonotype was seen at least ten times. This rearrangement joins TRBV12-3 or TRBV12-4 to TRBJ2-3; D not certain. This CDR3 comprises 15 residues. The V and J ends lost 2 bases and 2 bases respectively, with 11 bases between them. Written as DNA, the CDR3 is TGTGCCAGCAGTTTACCGGACCTTTTCACAGATACGCAGTATTTT. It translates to CASSLPDLFTDTQYF.

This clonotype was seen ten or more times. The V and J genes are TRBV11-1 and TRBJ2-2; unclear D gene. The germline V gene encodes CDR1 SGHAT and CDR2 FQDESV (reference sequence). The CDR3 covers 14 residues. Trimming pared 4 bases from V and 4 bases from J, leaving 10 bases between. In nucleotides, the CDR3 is TGTGCCAGCAGCTCCCGACGGACCACCGGGGAGCTGTTTTTT. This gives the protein CASSSRRTTGELFF.

The CDR3: CASSYLIASGRGEETQYF. The CDR3 region has the DNA TGTGCCAGCAGCTACCTTATCGCTAGCGGGAGAGGGGAAGAGACCCAGTACTTC. This chain connects TRBV7-2 to TRBJ2-5; 10 bases map to TRBD2. From germline, CDR1 is SGHTA and CDR2 FQGNSA. J was trimmed by 3 bases and V by 4 bases; bases with no gene match: 14. This CDR3 contains 18 residues.

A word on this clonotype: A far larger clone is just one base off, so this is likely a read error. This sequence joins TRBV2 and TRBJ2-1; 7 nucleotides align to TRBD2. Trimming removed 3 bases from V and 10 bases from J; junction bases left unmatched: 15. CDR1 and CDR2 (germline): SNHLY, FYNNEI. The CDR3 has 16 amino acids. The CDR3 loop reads CASSDKPRAGRYEQFF. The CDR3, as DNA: TGTGCCAGCAGTGACAAGCCCCGAGCGGGACGCTACGAGCAGTTCTTC.

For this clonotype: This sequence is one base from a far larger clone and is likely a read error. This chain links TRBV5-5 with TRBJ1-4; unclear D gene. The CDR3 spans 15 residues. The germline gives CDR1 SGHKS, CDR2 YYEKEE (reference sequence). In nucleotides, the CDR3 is TGCGCCGGCAGCCAAGATCTACCCGGACGAGAAAAACTGTTTTTT. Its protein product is CAGSQDLPGREKLFF.

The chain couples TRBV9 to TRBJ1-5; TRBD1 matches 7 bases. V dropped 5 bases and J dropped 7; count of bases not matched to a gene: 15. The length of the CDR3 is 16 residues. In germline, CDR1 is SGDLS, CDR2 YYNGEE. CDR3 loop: CASRPGGQGKNQPQHF. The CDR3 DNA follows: TGTGCCAGCAGACCAGGGGGGCAGGGGAAGAACCAGCCCCAGCATTTT.

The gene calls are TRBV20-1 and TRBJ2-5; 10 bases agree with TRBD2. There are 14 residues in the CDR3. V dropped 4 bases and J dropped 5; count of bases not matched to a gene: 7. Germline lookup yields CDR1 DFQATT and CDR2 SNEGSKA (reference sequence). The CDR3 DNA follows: TGCAGTGCTAAGAGCAGTAGCGGGAGGGAGACCCAGTACTTC. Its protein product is CSAKSSSGRETQYF.

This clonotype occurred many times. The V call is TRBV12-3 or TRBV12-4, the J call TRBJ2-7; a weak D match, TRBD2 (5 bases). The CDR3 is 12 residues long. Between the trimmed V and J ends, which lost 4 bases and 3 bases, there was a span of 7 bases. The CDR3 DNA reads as TGTGCCAGCAGTTCAGGACTCTACGAGCAGTACTTC. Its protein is CASSSGLYEQYF.

The CDR3 loop reads CASSLEGGRSNYEQYF. The DNA of the CDR3 is TGTGCCAGCAGCTTGGAGGGCGGACGGTCCAACTACGAGCAGTACTTC. The chain uses TRBV5-4 and TRBJ2-7; unclear D gene. CDR1 and CDR2 (germline): SGHNT, YYREEE (reference sequence). With 0 bases removed from V and 3 bases from J, the gap between germline ends came to 16 bases. The CDR3 is made up of 16 amino acids.